This T cell receptor beta chain was documented in a study of blood T cell repertoires in COVID-19. Overall study: COVID-19 samples from acute and convalescent phases originated in the United States, Italy and Spain. PBMCs, B-cell-depleted T cells, or T cells were the source of the cDNA or gDNA that made up the material.

CDR1 LNHDA and CDR2 SQIVND come from the germline V gene (reference sequence). Trimming removed 1 base from V and 0 bases from J, with 7 bases in between. CDR3 size: 15 residues. This clone has a single count. Original analysis: Nucleated cell number was recorded as an estimate derived from reference gene primer amplification. TCRdb's copy holds only in-frame clones and misses some; the assay was immunoSEQ multiplex PCR. V, J and clone size are taken as reported in that table, and D and trimming were inferred from the DNA itself. The sample shows just under 90,000 clones, around nine tenths of them seen only once.

The chain employs TRBV19 and TRBJ1-5; D gene uncertain. Source material: peripheral blood. This receptor was taken from a woman older than 75 with acute or convalescent COVID-19. As DNA, the CDR3 is TGTGCCAGTAGTATAGCCGCAGATAGCAATCAGCCCCAGCATTTT. Its translation is CASSIAADSNQPQHF.